This TCR beta chain was found in a study of cytomegalovirus exposure and HLA in healthy donors. Looking at the study overall: Genotyping of roughly 400 donors showed that approximately 83% belonged to the Caucasian-associated ancestry cluster.

Germline V gives CDR1 SGHVS, CDR2 FNYEAQ. This CDR3 has 14 residues. V lost 1 base and J 6 bases, leaving 10 bases between the germline ends. Study-wide results and caveats: Later, TCR association rates were found to vary by HLA locus, highest for DRB1 and lowest for HLA-C. Likely technical artifact: a cluster of highly shared sequence variants. In vitro data verified a few CMV-associated chains as specific for CMV antigens.

This clone was seen a handful of times. Its antigen is unknown. Vbeta (60) and Jbeta (13) primers were used in the PCR. Sequencing was performed with immunoSEQ multiplex PCR; in TCRdb, only in-frame clones are kept and a portion is missing. Here the sample spans more than 95,000 clones, around two thirds being singletons. The sequence was obtained from a woman in her forties or fifties in good health and CMV-seronegative. The material sequenced was PBMCs. This chain connects TRBV7-6 to TRBJ2-1; D not certain. CDR3 loop: CASSLVDAANEQFF. CDR3 sequence (DNA): TGTGCCAGCAGCTTAGTTGATGCGGCCAATGAGCAGTTCTTC. The whole variable domain, remainder taken from reference TRBV7-6 and TRBJ2-1, is GAGVSQSPRYKVTKRGQDVALRCDPISGHVSLYWYRQALGQGPEFLTYFNYEAQQDKSGLPNDRFSAERPEGSISTLTIQRTEQRDSAMYRCASSLVDAANEQFFGPGTRLTVL.